This T cell receptor (beta chain) was recorded in a study of T-cell memory formation after mild COVID-19. Overall study context: In these data, TCR clusters were largely donor specific.

Broader study findings: Some SARS-CoV-2-responding clones were already detected in memory before infection. Most CD4+ clones that shrank were in CM and EM, while CD8+ ones turned up in EMRA.

Only a few counts were recorded for this clonotype. The antigen remains undetermined. TCRdb re-derived calls from the 5' RACE reads in MiXCR, one entry per CDR3 protein. This table has under 70,000 distinct CDR3 sequences, about 10% appearing once. This CDR3 contains 14 residues. Germline assignment: CDR1 SGHRS and CDR2 YFSETQ. Germline trimming cut 4 bases from V and 2 bases from J; bases unmatched to any gene: 4. The TCR comes from a young man who had mild COVID-19 (a few samples of this study predate the infection). Cell type and time point are not known. Sequencing was performed on PBMCs or a T cell subset sorted from them (not recorded which). This chain joins TRBV5-1 and TRBJ1-1; TRBD1 matches 8 bases. The CDR3 spells CASSRGQGNTEAFF. In nucleotides, the CDR3 is TGCGCCAGCAGCAGAGGACAGGGAAACACTGAAGCTTTCTTT.